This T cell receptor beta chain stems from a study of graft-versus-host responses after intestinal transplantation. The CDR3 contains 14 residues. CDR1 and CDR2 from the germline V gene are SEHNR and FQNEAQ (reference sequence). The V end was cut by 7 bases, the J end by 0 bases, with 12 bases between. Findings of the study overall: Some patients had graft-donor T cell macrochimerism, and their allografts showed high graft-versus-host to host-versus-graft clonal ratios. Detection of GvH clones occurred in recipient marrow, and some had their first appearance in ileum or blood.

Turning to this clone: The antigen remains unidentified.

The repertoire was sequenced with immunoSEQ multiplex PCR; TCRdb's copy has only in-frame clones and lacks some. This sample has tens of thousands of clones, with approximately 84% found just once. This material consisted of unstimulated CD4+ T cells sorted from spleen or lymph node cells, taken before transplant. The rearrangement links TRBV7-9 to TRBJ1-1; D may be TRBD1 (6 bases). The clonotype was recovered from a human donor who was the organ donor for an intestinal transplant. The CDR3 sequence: CASTVGQLNTEAFF. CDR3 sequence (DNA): TGTGCCAGCACGGTAGGACAGCTGAACACTGAAGCTTTCTTT.